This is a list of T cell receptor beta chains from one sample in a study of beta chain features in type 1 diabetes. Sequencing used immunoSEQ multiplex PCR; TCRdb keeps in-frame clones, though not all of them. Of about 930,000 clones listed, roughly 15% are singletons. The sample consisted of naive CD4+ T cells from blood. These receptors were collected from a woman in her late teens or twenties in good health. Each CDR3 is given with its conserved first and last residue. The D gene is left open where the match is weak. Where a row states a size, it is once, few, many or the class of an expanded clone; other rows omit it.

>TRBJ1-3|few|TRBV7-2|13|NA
TGTGCCAGCAGCTTGAGCTCTGGAAACACCATATATTTT
CASSLSSGNTIYF
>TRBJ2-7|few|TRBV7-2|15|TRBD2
TGTGCCAGCACCGCACTAGCGGGGATACCCTACGAGCAGTACTTC
CASTALAGIPYEQYF
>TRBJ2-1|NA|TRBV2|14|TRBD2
TGTGCCAGCAGTGGGGGGACTAGATTCAATGAGCAGTTCTTC
CASSGGTRFNEQFF
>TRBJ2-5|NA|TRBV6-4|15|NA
TGTGCCAGCTGGAACGCCCAGCGCTTCCAAGAGACCCAGTACTTC
CASWNAQRFQETQYF
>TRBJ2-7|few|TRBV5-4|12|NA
TGTGCCAGCAGCTTGCCCGGGTACGAGCAGTACTTC
CASSLPGYEQYF
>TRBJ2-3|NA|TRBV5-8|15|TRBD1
TGTGCCAGCAGCTGGGACAGGACGTACACAGATACGCAGTATTTT
CASSWDRTYTDTQYF
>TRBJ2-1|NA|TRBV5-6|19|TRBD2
TGTGCCAGCAGCTCGCCGGGACTAGATAGGGGGTACGCCTACAATGAGCAGTTCTTC
CASSSPGLDRGYAYNEQFF
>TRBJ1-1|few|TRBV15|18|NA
TGTGCCACCAGCAGAGATGTGACCCAGGGAGGGATAAACACTGAAGCTTTCTTT
CATSRDVTQGGINTEAFF
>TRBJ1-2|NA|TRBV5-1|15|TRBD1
TGCGCCAGCAGCCCGGTGGGGGACAGGGACTATGGCTACACCTTC
CASSPVGDRDYGYTF
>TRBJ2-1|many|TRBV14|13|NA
TGTGCCAGCAGCTATAGGACGGGTAATGAGCAGTTCTTC
CASSYRTGNEQFF
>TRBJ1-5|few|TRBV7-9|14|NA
TGTGCCCCTGGTTGGGGAAGGCCAAGTCCGCCCCAGCATTTT
CAPGWGRPSPPQHF
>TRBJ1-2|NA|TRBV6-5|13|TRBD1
TGTGCCATAAACCAGGGGGCGAGCAGTGGCTACACCTTC
CAINQGASSGYTF
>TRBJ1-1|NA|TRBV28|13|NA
TGTGCCAGCAGTGAGGCCCGTGACACTGAAGCTTTCTTT
CASSEARDTEAFF
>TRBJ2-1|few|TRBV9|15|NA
TGTGCCAGCAGCCCCCGACCCCCTAGCAGGGATGAGCAGTTCTTC
CASSPRPPSRDEQFF
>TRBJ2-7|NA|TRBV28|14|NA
TGTGCCAGCACCCCGAATGGTGGTTCCTACGAGCAGTACTTC
CASTPNGGSYEQYF
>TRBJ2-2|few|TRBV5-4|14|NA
TGTGCCAGCAGCTCCCCGCGGAACACCGGGGAGCTGTTTTTT
CASSSPRNTGELFF
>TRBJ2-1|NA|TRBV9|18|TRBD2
TGTGCCAGCAGCGCAACTATCTTCGGACTAGCGGGGTCTAATGAGCAGTTCTTC
CASSATIFGLAGSNEQFF
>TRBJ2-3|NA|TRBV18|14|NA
TGTGCCAGCCGGGGAGTTGGTAGCACAGATACGCAGTATTTT
CASRGVGSTDTQYF
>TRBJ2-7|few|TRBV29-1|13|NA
TGCAGCGTTGCGAGACAACTAGACTACGAGCAGTACTTC
CSVARQLDYEQYF
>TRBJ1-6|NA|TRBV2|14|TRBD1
TGTGCCAGTGGCCGAGGACAGGGCAATTCACCCCTCCACTTT
CASGRGQGNSPLHF
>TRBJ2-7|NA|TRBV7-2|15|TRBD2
TGTGCCAGCAGCCCCCGAGTTTGGACTAGCAGTTCGCAGTACTTC
CASSPRVWTSSSQYF
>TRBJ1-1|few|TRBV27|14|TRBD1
TGTGCCAGCAGTCCTCGACAGGGTCACACTGAAGCTTTCTTT
CASSPRQGHTEAFF
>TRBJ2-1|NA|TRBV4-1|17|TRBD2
TGCGCCAGCAGCCGGGTCGCCCTAGCGGGAGTGGGTATTGAGCAGTTCTTC
CASSRVALAGVGIEQFF
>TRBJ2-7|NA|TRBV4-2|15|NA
TGTGCCAGCAGCCAAGAAGGCAGGGGTATAAACGAGCAGTACTTC
CASSQEGRGINEQYF
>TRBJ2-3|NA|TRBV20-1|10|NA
TGCAGTGCTGCCCAAGATACGCAGTATTTT
CSAAQDTQYF
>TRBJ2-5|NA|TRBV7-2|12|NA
TGTGCCAGCAGCTTCCCCCAAGAGACCCAGTACTTC
CASSFPQETQYF
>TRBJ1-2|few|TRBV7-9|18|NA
TGTGCCAGCAGCTTAATCTCAAGGTCCTCCGTGAATAACTATGGCTACACCTTC
CASSLISRSSVNNYGYTF
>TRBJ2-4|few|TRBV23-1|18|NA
TGCGCCAGCAGTCAAAGGGAGGGACACAGACTAGCCAAAAACATTCAGTACTTC
CASSQREGHRLAKNIQYF
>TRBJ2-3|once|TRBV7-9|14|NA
TGTGCCAGCACCCCCCCTTGGGGCACAGATACGCAGTATTTT
CASTPPWGTDTQYF
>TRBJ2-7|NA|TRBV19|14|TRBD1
TGTGCCAGTAGTATTCGACAGGGGGCGGGCGAGCAGTACTTC
CASSIRQGAGEQYF
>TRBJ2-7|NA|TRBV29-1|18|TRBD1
TGCAGCGTTGGGGTTTATCGTGACAGGGGGCATACCTCCTACGAGCAGTACTTC
CSVGVYRDRGHTSYEQYF
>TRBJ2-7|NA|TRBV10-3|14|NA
TGTGCCATCAGTGAGGCGGCAGGGAGACACGAGCAGTACTTC
CAISEAAGRHEQYF
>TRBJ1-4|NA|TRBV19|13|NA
TGTGCCAGTAACGGGGATGCAAGTGAAAAACTGTTTTTT
CASNGDASEKLFF
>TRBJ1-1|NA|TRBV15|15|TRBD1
TGTGCCACCAGCCCCCCGGACAGGGGCGTGTCTGAAGCTTTCTTT
CATSPPDRGVSEAFF